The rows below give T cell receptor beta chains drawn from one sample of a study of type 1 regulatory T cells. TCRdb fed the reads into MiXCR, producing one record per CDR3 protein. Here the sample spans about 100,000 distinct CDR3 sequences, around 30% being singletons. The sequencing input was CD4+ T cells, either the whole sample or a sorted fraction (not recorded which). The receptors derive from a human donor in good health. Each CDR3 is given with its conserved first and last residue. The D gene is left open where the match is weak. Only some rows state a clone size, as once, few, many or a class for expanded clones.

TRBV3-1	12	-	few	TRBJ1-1	CASSRGSNEAFF	TGTGCCAGCAGCCGGGGGAGTAACGAAGCTTTCTTT
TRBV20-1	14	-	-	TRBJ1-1	CSASIGGALSEAFF	TGCAGTGCTAGTATCGGGGGCGCGTTATCTGAAGCTTTCTTT
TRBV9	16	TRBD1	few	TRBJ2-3	CASSASGTGGWDTQYF	TGTGCCAGCAGCGCCTCCGGGACAGGGGGCTGGGATACGCAGTATTTT
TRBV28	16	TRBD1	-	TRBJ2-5	CASTPNPGQGRETQYF	TGTGCCAGCACTCCCAACCCGGGACAGGGCCGAGAGACCCAGTACTTC
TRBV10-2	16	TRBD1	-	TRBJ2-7	CASSSLDRGSNYEQYF	TGCGCCAGCAGCTCCTTAGACAGGGGAAGCAACTACGAGCAGTACTTC
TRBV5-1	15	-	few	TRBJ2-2	CASSPQNPNTGELFF	TGCGCCAGCAGCCCTCAGAACCCGAACACCGGGGAGCTGTTTTTT
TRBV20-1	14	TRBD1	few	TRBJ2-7	CSARRQGPIYEQYF	TGCAGTGCTAGAAGACAGGGACCTATCTACGAGCAGTACTTC
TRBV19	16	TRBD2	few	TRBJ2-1	CASSMTSGRPTDEQFF	TGTGCCAGTAGTATGACTAGCGGGAGGCCTACAGATGAGCAGTTCTTC
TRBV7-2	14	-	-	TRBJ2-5	CASSPDRGRETQYF	TGTGCCAGCAGCCCCGACCGGGGGCGGGAGACCCAGTACTTC
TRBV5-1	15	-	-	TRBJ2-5	CASSCSTGTGETQYF	TGCGCCAGCAGTTGCTCCACAGGGACCGGGGAGACCCAGTACTTC
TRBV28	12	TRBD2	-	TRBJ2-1	CASGDYNNEQFF	TGTGCCAGCGGGGACTACAACAATGAGCAGTTCTTC
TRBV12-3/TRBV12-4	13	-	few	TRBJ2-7	CASSLTSFYEQYF	TGTGCCAGCAGTTTGACCTCTTTCTACGAGCAGTACTTC
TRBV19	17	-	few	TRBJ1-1	CASTIGKGGLVWTEAFF	TGTGCCAGTACCATAGGTAAGGGCGGATTAGTGTGGACTGAAGCTTTCTTT
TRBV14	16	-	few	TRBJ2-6	CASSLDNRVGANVLTF	TGTGCCAGCAGCCTTGATAACAGGGTTGGGGCCAACGTCCTGACTTTC
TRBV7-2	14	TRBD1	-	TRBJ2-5	CASSIGTGLETQYF	TGTGCCAGCAGCATCGGGACAGGGTTGGAGACCCAGTACTTC
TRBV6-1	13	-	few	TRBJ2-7	CTSSETASYEQYF	TGTACCAGCAGTGAGACGGCCTCCTACGAGCAGTACTTC
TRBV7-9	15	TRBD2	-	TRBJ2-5	CASSYSGISAETQYF	TGTGCCAGCAGCTACAGCGGGATAAGTGCGGAGACCCAGTACTTC
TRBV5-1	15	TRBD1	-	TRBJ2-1	CASRPTGDIYNGQFF	TGCGCCAGCAGGCCAACAGGGGACATATACAATGGGCAGTTCTTC
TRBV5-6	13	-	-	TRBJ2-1	CASSRIQSNEQFF	TGTGCCAGCAGTAGGATACAGAGCAATGAGCAGTTCTTC
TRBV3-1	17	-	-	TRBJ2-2	CASSKALGATGTGELFF	TGTGCCAGCAGCAAGGCGTTGGGGGCCACGGGCACCGGGGAGCTGTTTTTT
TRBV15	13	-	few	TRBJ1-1	CATSRITGSEAFF	TGTGCCACCAGCAGAATAACAGGGTCTGAAGCTTTCTTT
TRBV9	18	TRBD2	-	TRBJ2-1	CASSVFSPRSGSLNEQFF	TGTGCCAGCAGCGTATTCTCACCCCGAAGCGGGAGCCTCAATGAGCAGTTCTTC
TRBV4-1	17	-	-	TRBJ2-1	CASSQDRAVRGGNEQFF	TGCGCCAGCAGCCAAGATCGTGCGGTAAGGGGTGGAAATGAGCAGTTCTTC